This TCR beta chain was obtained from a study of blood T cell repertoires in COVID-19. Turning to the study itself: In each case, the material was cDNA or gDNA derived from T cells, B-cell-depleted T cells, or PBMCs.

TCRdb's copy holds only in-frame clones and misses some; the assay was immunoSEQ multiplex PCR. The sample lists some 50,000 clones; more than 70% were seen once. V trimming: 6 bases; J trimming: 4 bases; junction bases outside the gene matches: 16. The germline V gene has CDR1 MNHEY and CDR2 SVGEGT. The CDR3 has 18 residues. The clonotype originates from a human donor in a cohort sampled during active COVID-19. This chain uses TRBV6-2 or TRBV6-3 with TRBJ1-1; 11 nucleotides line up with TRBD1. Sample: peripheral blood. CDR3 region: CASSPDRGLLKLGTEAFF. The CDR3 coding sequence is TGTGCCAGCAGCCCGGACAGGGGGCTACTGAAGCTGGGCACTGAAGCTTTCTTT.